The present T cell receptor (beta chain) was sequenced within a study of blood T cell repertoires in COVID-19. V gave up 6 bases and J gave up 10 bases; unmatched junction bases: 15. Germline CDR1 is MNHEY and CDR2 is SVGEGT. The CDR3 has 17 amino acids. Profiled with immunoSEQ multiplex PCR; TCRdb holds only in-frame clones, not every one. The table shows about 230,000 clones, with less than 90% occurring only once. This sequence was found in a woman older than 75 with active or convalescent COVID-19. Sequenced sample: peripheral blood. V is TRBV6-2 or TRBV6-3 and J is TRBJ2-1; 13 bases align to TRBD2. The CDR3 here is CASSSSRAGTSGTEQFF. DNA for the CDR3: TGTGCCAGCAGCTCCAGCAGGGCCGGGACTAGCGGGACCGAGCAGTTCTTC.